This T cell receptor beta chain is drawn from a study of PD-1 blockade in mismatch repair-deficient tumors. Study at large: Patients had about a dozen mismatch repair-deficient cancer types, all previously treated and progressing. Findings and caveats of the study: After pembrolizumab, tumor-resident clones rose rapidly, then generally contracted before radiologic responses.

Germline CDR1 and CDR2: MGHRA and YSYEKL. Trimming cost V 4 bases and J 3 bases, with 22 bases left between them. The CDR3 has 17 residues. Libraries were prepared by immunoSEQ multiplex PCR; TCRdb keeps only in-frame clonotypes and omits some of them. Here the sample spans roughly 130,000 clones, roughly 86% being singletons. As for this clone: Its antigen is unidentified.

The chain combines TRBV4-1 with TRBJ2-7, with D uncertain. The sequencing used peripheral blood, collected approximately 70 weeks after starting pembrolizumab. This TCR was recovered from an adult with mismatch repair-deficient cancer. The CDR3 DNA reads TGCGCCAGCAGCCCTGGGTCGGGTGGGGTGTCGGGCTACGAGCAGTACTTC. Its translation is CASSPGSGGVSGYEQYF.